Listed here are 3 T cell receptor beta chains from one sample, sequenced in a study of T cell changes during pregnancy in multiple sclerosis. The data were produced by immunoSEQ multiplex PCR, yet TCRdb's version contains in-frame clones alone and is incomplete. The data show fewer than 70,000 clones, with under 95% seen just once and approximately 1.5% held by the top ten. This material consisted of peripheral blood, taken in the third trimester of pregnancy. Receptors originate from a female donor with multiple sclerosis, enrolled in a pregnancy study.

The V call is TRBV27, the J call TRBJ1-1, with TRBD1 matching over 7 bases. The CDR3 sequence is 13 residues long. V shed 0 bases and J 6 bases; nucleotides not matched to a gene: 1. The germline CDR1 and CDR2 sequences are MNHEY and SMNVEV (reference sequence). CDR3 sequence (DNA): TGTGCCAGCAGTTTATCCAGGGGGGCTGAAGCTTTCTTT. Protein sequence: CASSLSRGAEAFF.

The chain recombines TRBV18 with TRBJ1-4; 9 positions agree with TRBD1. Losses at the gene ends were 3 bases for V and 6 bases for J; bases not matched to a gene: 2. CDR1 is KGHSH, CDR2 LQKENI, per germline. The CDR3 contains 14 residues. This CDR3 reads CASSPDRGDEKLFF. As DNA, the CDR3 is TGTGCCAGCTCACCGGACAGGGGTGATGAAAAACTGTTTTTT.

The chain joins TRBV4-1 to TRBJ2-3; 7 bases line up with TRBD2. Germline CDR1 is MGHRA and CDR2 is YSYEKL. CDR3 length equals 17 residues. V dropped 0 bases and J dropped 0; count of bases not matched to a gene: 6. In DNA form, the CDR3 reads TGCGCCAGCAGCCAAGAGGCGCCTAGCGGTAGCACAGATACGCAGTATTTT. It is translated as CASSQEAPSGSTDTQYF.